This T cell receptor beta chain stems from a study of shared clonotypes between healthy human individuals. Donors, healthy HIV-negative adults, lacked recent acute infections or vaccinations. A single count supports this clone. Germline V CDR1 and CDR2: KGHSH, LQKENI. Trimming stripped 3 bases from V and 3 bases from J, with 12 bases between. The CDR3 spans 14 residues. Sequenced by immunoSEQ multiplex PCR; TCRdb stores in-frame clones only, minus some. The sample shows about 2.4 million clones, just over 90% of them seen only once. The clonotype was recovered from a man aged 18 to 30 in good health. Sequences were obtained from naive CD4+ T cells sorted from blood. Subset defined: CD45RA+ positively selected. The gene calls are TRBV18 and TRBJ2-7; D is possibly TRBD1 or TRBD2 (5 bases each). CDR3 sequence reads: CASSPGAAHYEQYF. Here the CDR3 DNA reads TGTGCCAGCTCACCCGGGGCTGCCCACTACGAGCAGTACTTC.